Below, 9 T cell receptor beta chains from the same sample are listed, as sequenced in a study of T cells in Graves' hyperthyroidism and ophthalmopathy. RNA transcripts yielded amplified TCR beta CDR3 regions. The HTBI primer set drove a first-round RT-PCR of the TCR CDR3. TCRdb processed the multiplex PCR reads anew with MiXCR; each CDR3 protein has one entry. The profile shows hundreds of thousands of distinct CDR3 sequences, about a fifth of them singletons. Sequenced input: blood. The source of these receptors is a young man with Graves' ophthalmopathy.

J is TRBJ2-7 and V is TRBV29-1; D gene unclear. V dropped 0 bases and J dropped 6 bases, with 12 bases sitting between them. The CDR3 loop spans 13 amino acids. CDR1 is SQVTM, CDR2 ANQGSEA, per germline. CDR3 sequence (DNA): TGCAGCGTTGAAGATTCGGGTAGCCCCGAGCAGTACTTC. This translates into CSVEDSGSPEQYF.

A few counts support this clonotype. This chain uses TRBV27 with TRBJ2-1; D unresolved. Germline V gene lookup returns CDR1 MNHEY and CDR2 SMNVEV (reference sequence). The CDR3 consists of 16 residues. V was trimmed by 1 base and J by 0 bases, leaving 10 bases between them. CDR3 in DNA: TGTGCCAGCAGTTTATTCCCGGCCAGCTCCTACAATGAGCAGTTCTTC. This gives the protein CASSLFPASSYNEQFF.

This clonotype occurred many times. This sequence joins TRBV27 and TRBJ2-7; TRBD2 matches at 9 bases. Germline V gene lookup returns CDR1 MNHEY and CDR2 SMNVEV (reference sequence). This CDR3 contains 16 residues. J was trimmed by 1 base and V by 7 bases; bases with no gene match: 11. The CDR3 DNA reads TGTGCCAGCAAACTTAGCGGGAGAGGTCTATCCTACGAGCAGTACTTC. Translated: CASKLSGRGLSYEQYF.

This clonotype was detected many times. V is TRBV11-1 and J is TRBJ2-1; D is unclear. This CDR3 has 16 residues. Germline V lookup: CDR1 SGHAT, CDR2 FQDESV (reference sequence). Trimming took 6 bases from V and 0 from J, leaving 15 bases between them. The CDR3 loop is CASSSNKGSSYNEQFF. In nucleotides, the CDR3 is TGTGCCAGCAGTTCCAATAAGGGTAGCTCCTACAATGAGCAGTTCTTC.

The gene calls are TRBV12-3 or TRBV12-4 and TRBJ2-3; D possibly matches TRBD1 or TRBD2 (7 bases each). This CDR3 spans 16 amino acids. V was clipped by 5 bases and J by 7 bases, with 22 bases between them. The chain's CDR3 is CASSTPRGGVRYTQYF. CDR3 DNA: TGTGCCAGCAGTACCCCCAGGGGGGGGGTTAGGTATACGCAGTATTTT.

The rearrangement links TRBV6-1 to TRBJ1-5; 8 bases are a match to TRBD1. Trimming cost V 6 bases and J 4 bases; bases outside gene matches: 5. The CDR3 has 14 amino acids. Germline values: CDR1 MNHNS, CDR2 SASEGT. The CDR3 DNA reads as TGTGCCAGCAGAAGGACAGGGCGGAATCAGCCCCAGCATTTT. Encoded protein: CASRRTGRNQPQHF.

CDR3 coding DNA: TGTGCCATCAGGACCCAGGAGGTAGGCACTGAAGCTTTCTTT. Its protein product is CAIRTQEVGTEAFF. The chain recombines TRBV10-3 with TRBJ1-1; D gene unclear. Trimming cost V 6 bases and J 4 bases, with 15 bases left between them. Looked up from germline, CDR1 is ENHRY and CDR2 is SYGVKD. This CDR3 has 14 amino acids.

This clonotype was seen more than once but under ten times. This chain uses TRBV20-1 with TRBJ1-4; the D gene is possibly TRBD1 (5 bases). V shed 5 bases and J shed 5 bases, with 15 bases lying between them. CDR1 and CDR2 from the germline V gene are DFQATT and SNEGSKA (reference sequence). CDR3 size: 14 residues. The CDR3 bases are TGCAGTGCTCCGTACGGGGCCGGGAATGAAAAACTGTTTTTT. This sequence encodes CSAPYGAGNEKLFF.

This clonotype was found a few times. V is TRBV28 and J is TRBJ1-5; 7 bases are shared with TRBD1. Germline-derived CDR1 and CDR2 are MDHEN and SYDVKM. The CDR3 consists of 17 residues. J gave up 4 bases and V 10 bases, and 19 bases lay outside the gene matches. The CDR3 here is CATRRGRRGQGNQPQHF. The DNA for the CDR3 is TGTGCCACACGTCGAGGTAGGAGGGGGCAGGGAAATCAGCCCCAGCATTTT.